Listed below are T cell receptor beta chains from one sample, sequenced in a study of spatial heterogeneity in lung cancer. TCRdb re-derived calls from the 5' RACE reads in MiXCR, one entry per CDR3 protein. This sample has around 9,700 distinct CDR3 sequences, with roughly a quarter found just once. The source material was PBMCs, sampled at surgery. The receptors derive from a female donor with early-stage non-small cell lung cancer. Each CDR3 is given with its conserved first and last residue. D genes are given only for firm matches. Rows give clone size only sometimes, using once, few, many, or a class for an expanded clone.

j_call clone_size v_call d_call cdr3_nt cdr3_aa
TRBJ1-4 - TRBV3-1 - TGTGCCAGCAGCCTTGAAGGGGGTGAAAAACTGTTTTTT CASSLEGGEKLFF
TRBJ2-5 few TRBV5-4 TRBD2 TGTGCCAGCAGCCGGGGAGGGGAGCAAGAGACCCAGTACTTC CASSRGGEQETQYF
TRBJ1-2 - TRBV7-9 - TGTGCCAGCGAGGGGGAGCCCCTACTTAACTATGGCTACACCTTC CASEGEPLLNYGYTF
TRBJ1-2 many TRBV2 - TGTGCCAGCAGTCCGGACAGTAACTATGGCTACACCTTC CASSPDSNYGYTF
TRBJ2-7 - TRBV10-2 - TGCGCCAGCAGTGAGTCTTGGGGGAACCACGTGCAGTACTTC CASSESWGNHVQYF
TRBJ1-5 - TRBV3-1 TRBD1 TGTGCCAGCAGCCCTTTAGGGACAGGGAATCAGCCCCAGCATTTT CASSPLGTGNQPQHF
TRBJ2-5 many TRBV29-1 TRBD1 TGCAGCGTGGCTGGGACAGGATTTTTGGGGGTAAAAGAGACCCAGTACTTC CSVAGTGFLGVKETQYF
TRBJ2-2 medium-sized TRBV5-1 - TGCGCCAGCAGCTTTAGCGATTCTGGGGAGCTGTTTTTT CASSFSDSGELFF
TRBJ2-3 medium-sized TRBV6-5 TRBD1 TGTGCCAGCAGCTACGGGAGGGGACAGGGGGACACAGATACGCAGTATTTT CASSYGRGQGDTDTQYF
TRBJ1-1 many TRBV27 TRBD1 TGTGCCAGCAGTTCCGGACAGGAGGGCACTGAAGCTTTCTTT CASSSGQEGTEAFF
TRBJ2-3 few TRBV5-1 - TGCGCCAGCAGCTCAGCGGATACGCAGTATTTT CASSSADTQYF
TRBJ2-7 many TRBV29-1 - TGCAGCGCTCACCAGGGCTACGAGCAGTACTTC CSAHQGYEQYF
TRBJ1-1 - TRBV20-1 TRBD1 TGCAGTGCTAGGTTAGGGGGCCTGGGCACTGAAGCTTTCTTT CSARLGGLGTEAFF
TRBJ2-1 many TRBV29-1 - TGCAGCGTTGCCGACGGGAAGGAACCGGTTAATGAGCAGTTCTTC CSVADGKEPVNEQFF
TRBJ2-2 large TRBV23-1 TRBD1 TGCGCCAGCAGTCATCAAAGACAGGGAAACACCGGGGAGCTGTTTTTT CASSHQRQGNTGELFF
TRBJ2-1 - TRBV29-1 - TGCAGCGTTGAAATGGGGGTCGGGTTTTACAATGAGCAGTTCTTC CSVEMGVGFYNEQFF
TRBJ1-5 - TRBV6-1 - TGTGCCAGCAGTGAAGCGGGGCAGGCCTTCAATCAGCCCCAGCATTTT CASSEAGQAFNQPQHF
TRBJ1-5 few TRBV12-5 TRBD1 TGTGCTAGTGGTCCCCAGGGGGGAAGCAATCAGCCCCAGCATTTT CASGPQGGSNQPQHF
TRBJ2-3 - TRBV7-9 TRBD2 TGTGCCAGCAGCGAGACTAGCGGGAGCACAGATACGCAGTATTTT CASSETSGSTDTQYF
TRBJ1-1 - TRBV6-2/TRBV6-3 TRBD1 TGTGCCTCTGGCAGGGGGAGGACTGAAGCTTTCTTT CASGRGRTEAFF
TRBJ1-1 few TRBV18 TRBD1 TGTGCCAGCTCTACGACAGGGACATACACTGAAGCTTTCTTT CASSTTGTYTEAFF
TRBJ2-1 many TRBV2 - TGTGCCAGCAGTGAGTCGACCCCTGGGAATGAGCAGTTCTTC CASSESTPGNEQFF
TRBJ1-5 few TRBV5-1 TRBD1 TGCGCCAGCAGCTGGGGGGGACAGACCAATCAGCCCCAGCATTTT CASSWGGQTNQPQHF
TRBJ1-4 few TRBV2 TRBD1 TGTGCCGTCCTTCAGGACAGGAGTAATGAAAAACTGTTTTTT CAVLQDRSNEKLFF
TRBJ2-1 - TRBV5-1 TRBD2 TGCGCCAGCAGCTTGGATGCGGGAGGAGCCTACAATGAGCAGTTCTTC CASSLDAGGAYNEQFF
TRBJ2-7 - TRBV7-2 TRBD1 TGTGCCAGCAGTAGGGACAGGAGCTCCTACGAGCAGTACTTC CASSRDRSSYEQYF
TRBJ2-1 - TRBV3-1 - TGTGCCAGCAGCCAAGGCGTTGGAGAGCAGTTCTTC CASSQGVGEQFF
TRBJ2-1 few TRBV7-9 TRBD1 TGTGCCAGCAGCTTCGGGAGCTGGACAGGGGCCTACAATGAGCAGTTCTTC CASSFGSWTGAYNEQFF
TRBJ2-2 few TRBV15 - TGTGCCACCAGCAGAGGAGTCGGGGAGCTGTTTTTT CATSRGVGELFF
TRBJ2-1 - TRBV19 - TGTGCCAGTAGTCCCAAAGGGTTGTCAAATGAGCAGTTCTTC CASSPKGLSNEQFF
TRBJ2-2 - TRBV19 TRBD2 TGTGCCAGTAGTCCTAGCGGGAGGGACACCGGGGAGCTGTTTTTT CASSPSGRDTGELFF
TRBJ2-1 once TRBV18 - TGTGCCAGCTCAAACGGGAGCTCCTACAATGAGCAGTTCTTC CASSNGSSYNEQFF
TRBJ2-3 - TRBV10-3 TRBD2 TGTGCCATCAGTGAAAGGCGGGAGAGTTTAGATACGCAGTATTTT CAISERRESLDTQYF
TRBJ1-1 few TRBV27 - TGTGCCAGCGGACGGGGAACTGAAGCTTTCTTT CASGRGTEAFF
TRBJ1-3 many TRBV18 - TGTGCCAGCTCACCACCCCAGGGGATCTCTGGAAACACCATATATTTT CASSPPQGISGNTIYF
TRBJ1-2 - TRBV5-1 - TGCGCCAGCAGCTTGGAAGACCTACAAAATGGCTACACCTTC CASSLEDLQNGYTF
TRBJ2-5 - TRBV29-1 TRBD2 TGCAGCGTGCGGGGGACCCAAAGGGAAGAGACCCAGTACTTC CSVRGTQREETQYF
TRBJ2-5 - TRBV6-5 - TGTGCCAGCAGTTACAACCGGGAGACGGAGACCCAGTACTTC CASSYNRETETQYF
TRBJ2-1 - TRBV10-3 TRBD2 TGTGCCATCAGCCCAAGCGGGGGGACCTACAATGAGCAGTTCTTC CAISPSGGTYNEQFF
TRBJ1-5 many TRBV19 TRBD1 TGTGCCAGTAGTACTACCGGGACAGGTAATCAGCCCCAGCATTTT CASSTTGTGNQPQHF
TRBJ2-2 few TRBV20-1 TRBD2 TGCAGTGCCCAGACTAGCGGGAGGACCGGCGGGGAGCTGTTTTTT CSAQTSGRTGGELFF
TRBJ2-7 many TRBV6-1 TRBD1 TGTGCCAGCAGGCCCGGACAGGGGACCTACGAGCAGTACTTC CASRPGQGTYEQYF
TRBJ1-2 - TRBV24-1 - TGTGCCACCAGTGATCTGGGCCGCTACACCTTC CATSDLGRYTF
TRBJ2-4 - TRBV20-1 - TGCAGTGCTAGATTACAGGGGGGGAACATTCAGTACTTC CSARLQGGNIQYF
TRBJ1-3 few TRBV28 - TGTGCCAGCAGTCCGGGACTGGTCCTCTCTGGAAACACCATATATTTT CASSPGLVLSGNTIYF